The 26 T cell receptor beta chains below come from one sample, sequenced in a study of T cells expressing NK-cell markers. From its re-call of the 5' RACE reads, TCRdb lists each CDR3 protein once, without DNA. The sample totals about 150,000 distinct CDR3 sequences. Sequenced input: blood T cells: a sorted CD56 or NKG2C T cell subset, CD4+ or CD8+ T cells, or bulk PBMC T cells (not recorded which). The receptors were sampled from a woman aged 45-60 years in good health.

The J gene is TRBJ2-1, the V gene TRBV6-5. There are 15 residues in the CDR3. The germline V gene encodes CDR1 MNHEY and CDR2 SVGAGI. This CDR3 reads CASSQGPIYYNEQFF.

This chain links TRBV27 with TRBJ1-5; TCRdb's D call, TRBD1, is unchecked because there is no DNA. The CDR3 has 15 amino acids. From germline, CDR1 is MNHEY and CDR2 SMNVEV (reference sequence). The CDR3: CASRQGVVHNQPQHF.

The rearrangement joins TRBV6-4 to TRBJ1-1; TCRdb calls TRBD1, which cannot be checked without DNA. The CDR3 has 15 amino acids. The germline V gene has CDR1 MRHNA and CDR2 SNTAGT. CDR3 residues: CASSRSGQKNTEAFF.

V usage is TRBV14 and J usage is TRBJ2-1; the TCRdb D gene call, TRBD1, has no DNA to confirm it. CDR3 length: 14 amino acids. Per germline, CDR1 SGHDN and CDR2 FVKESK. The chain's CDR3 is CASTPSGKENEQFF.

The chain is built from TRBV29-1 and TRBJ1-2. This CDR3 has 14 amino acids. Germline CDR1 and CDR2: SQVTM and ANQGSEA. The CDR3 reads CSVEDHLGRSGYTF.

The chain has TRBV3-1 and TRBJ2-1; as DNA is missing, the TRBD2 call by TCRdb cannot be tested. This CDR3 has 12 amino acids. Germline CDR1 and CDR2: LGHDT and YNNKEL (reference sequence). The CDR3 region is CASRETSGEQFF.

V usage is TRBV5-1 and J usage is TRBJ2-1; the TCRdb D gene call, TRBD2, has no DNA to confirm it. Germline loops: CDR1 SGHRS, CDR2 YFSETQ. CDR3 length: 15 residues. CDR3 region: CASSASPRGGDEQFF.

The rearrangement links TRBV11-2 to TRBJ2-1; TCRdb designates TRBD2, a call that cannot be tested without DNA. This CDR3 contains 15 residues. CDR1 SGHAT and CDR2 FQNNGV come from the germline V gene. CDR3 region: CASSPPAGVGNEQFF.

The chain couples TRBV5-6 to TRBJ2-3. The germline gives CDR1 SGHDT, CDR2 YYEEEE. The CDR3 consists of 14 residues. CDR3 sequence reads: CASSLGGIPHTQYF.

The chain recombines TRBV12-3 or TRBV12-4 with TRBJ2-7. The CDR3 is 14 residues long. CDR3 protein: CASSFGKDGYEQYF.

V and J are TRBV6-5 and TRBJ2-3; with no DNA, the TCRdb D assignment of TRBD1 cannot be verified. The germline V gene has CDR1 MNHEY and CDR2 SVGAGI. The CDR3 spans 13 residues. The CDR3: CASSYKAPGTQYF.

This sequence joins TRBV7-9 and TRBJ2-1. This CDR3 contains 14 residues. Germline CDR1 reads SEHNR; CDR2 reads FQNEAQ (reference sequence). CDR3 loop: CASSLEDGDVEQFF.

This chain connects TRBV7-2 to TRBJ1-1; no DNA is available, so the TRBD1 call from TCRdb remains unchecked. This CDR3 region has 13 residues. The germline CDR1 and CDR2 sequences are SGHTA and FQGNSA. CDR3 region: CASSSSRVPQAFF.

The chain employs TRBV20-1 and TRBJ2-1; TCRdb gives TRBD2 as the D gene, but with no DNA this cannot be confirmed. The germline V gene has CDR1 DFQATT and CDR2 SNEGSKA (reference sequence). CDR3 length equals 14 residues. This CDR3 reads CSAATTDTYNEQFF.

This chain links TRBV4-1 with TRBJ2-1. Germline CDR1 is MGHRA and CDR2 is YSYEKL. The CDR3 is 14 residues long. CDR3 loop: CASSDRGSYNEQFF.

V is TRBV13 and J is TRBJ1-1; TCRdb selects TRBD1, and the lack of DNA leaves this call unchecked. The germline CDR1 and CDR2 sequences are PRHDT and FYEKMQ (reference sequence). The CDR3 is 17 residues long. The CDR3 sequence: CASSSSQAGGRHTEAFF.

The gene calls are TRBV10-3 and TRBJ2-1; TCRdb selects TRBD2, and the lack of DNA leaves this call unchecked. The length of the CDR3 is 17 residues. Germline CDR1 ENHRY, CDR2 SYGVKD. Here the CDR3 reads CAISDLSSLAGGGEQFF.

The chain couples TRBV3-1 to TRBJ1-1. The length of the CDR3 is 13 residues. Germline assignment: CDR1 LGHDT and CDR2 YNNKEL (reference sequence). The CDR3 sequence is CASSSTLNTEAFF.

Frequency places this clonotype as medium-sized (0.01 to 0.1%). The CDR3 here is CASSESPGLANNEQFF. The chain combines TRBV5-1 with TRBJ2-1; TCRdb's D call of TRBD2 is untestable without DNA. The V gene's germline CDR1 is SGHRS and CDR2 YFSETQ. The CDR3 contains 16 residues.

CDR3 sequence: CASSYSRGLNTEAFF. The gene calls are TRBV6-5 and TRBJ1-1. The CDR3 has 15 residues. Germline V gives CDR1 MNHEY, CDR2 SVGAGI.

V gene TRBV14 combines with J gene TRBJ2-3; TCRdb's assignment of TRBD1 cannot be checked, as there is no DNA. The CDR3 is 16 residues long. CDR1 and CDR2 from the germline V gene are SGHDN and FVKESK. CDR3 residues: CASSQDRGGSTDTQYF. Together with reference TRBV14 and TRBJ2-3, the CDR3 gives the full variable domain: EAGVTQFPSHSVIEKGQTVTLRCDPISGHDNLYWYRRVMGKEIKFLLHFVKESKQDESGMPNNRFLAERTGGTYSTLKVQPAELEDSGVYFCASSQDRGGSTDTQYFGPGTRLTVL.

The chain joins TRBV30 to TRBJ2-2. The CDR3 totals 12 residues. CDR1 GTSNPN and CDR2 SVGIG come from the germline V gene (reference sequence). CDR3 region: CAWSWSLGELFF.

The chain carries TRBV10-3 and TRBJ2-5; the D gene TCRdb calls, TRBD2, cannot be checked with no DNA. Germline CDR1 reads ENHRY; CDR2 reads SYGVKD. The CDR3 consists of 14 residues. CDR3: CAIRTAGVGETQYF.

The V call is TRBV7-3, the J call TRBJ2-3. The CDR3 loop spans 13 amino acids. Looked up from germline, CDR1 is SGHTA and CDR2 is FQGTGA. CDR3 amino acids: CASSLVPTDTQYF.

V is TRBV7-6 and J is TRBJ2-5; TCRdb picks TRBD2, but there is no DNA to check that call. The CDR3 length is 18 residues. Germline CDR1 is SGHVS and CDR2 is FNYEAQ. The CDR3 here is CASSLIEGWAAEQETQYF.

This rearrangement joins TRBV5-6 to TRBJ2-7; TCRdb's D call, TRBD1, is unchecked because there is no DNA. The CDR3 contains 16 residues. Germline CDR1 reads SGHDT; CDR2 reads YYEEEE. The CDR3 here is CASSFLRGRNSYEQYF. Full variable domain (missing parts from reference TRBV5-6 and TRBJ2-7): DAGVTQSPTHLIKTRGQQVTLRCSPKSGHDTVSWYQQALGQGPQFIFQYYEEEERQRGNFPDRFSGHQFPNYSSELNVNALLLGDSALYLCASSFLRGRNSYEQYFGPGTRLTVT.